Presented here are 32 T cell receptor beta chains from one specimen sequenced in a study of early T cells in non-severe SARS-CoV-2 infection. TCRdb re-analysed the 5' RACE reads in MiXCR, keeping a single row per CDR3 protein. The table includes roughly 45,000 distinct CDR3 sequences, 10% to 15% detected once. The sample taken for sequencing was whole blood. The receptors were sampled from an adult who was a healthcare worker with PCR-confirmed SARS-CoV-2 infection or an uninfected control (not recorded which).

J is TRBJ2-7 and V is TRBV5-1; 10 positions match TRBD2. The J segment lost 2 bases and the V segment lost 6 bases, leaving 11 bases of the junction unmatched. The germline CDR1 and CDR2 sequences are SGHRS and YFSETQ. CDR3 length: 16 residues. CDR3 protein: CASKSGSGRRTYEQYF. CDR3 DNA: TGCGCCAGCAAGAGTGGTAGCGGGAGGCGGACCTACGAGCAGTACTTC.

This clonotype was seen ten or more times. This sequence joins TRBV20-1 and TRBJ2-7, with D unclear. Between the trimmed V and J ends, which lost 3 bases and 7 bases, there was a span of 13 bases. CDR3 length: 12 residues. CDR1 is DFQATT, CDR2 SNEGSKA, per germline (reference sequence). This chain's CDR3 is CSASSGEGEQYF. CDR3 nucleotides: TGCAGTGCTAGTTCTGGGGAAGGGGAGCAGTACTTC.

This clonotype was counted ten times or more. The genes are TRBV5-4 and TRBJ2-7, with no clear D. The germline gives CDR1 SGHNT, CDR2 YYREEE (reference sequence). The CDR3 runs 12 residues. V was shortened by 6 bases and J by 7 bases, with 14 bases between the two germline ends. CDR3 sequence (DNA): TGTGCCAGCAACACCCCACTGGGGGAGCAGTACTTC. Encoded protein: CASNTPLGEQYF.

The chain combines TRBV12-2 with TRBJ2-7; the D call in the table, TRBD2, was not verified against the DNA. TRBV12-2 constitutes a pseudogene. The CDR3 is 17 residues long. DNA for the CDR3: TGTGCAAGTCGGCCGGGGACTAGCGGGGGGTGCTCCTACGAGCAGTACTTC. It codes for CASRPGTSGGCSYEQYF.

This clonotype was seen many times. This chain uses TRBV19 with TRBJ1-5; a weak D match, TRBD1 (6 bases). This CDR3 contains 15 residues. V shed 2 bases and J shed 4 bases, with 12 bases lying between them. Germline CDR1 is LNHDA and CDR2 is SQIVND (reference sequence). The CDR3 sequence: CASSIWGGSNQPQHF. The CDR3 DNA sequence: TGTGCCAGTAGTATATGGGGGGGCTCAAATCAGCCCCAGCATTTT.

The chain recombines TRBV7-2 with TRBJ2-3; D is possibly TRBD1 or TRBD2 (5 bases each). V was trimmed by 3 bases and J by 7 bases, leaving 14 bases between them. This CDR3 has 14 amino acids. Looked up from germline, CDR1 is SGHTA and CDR2 is FQGNSA. The CDR3 sequence: CASSFTGARYTQYF. The CDR3, as DNA: TGTGCCAGCAGCTTCACCGGGGCAAGGTATACGCAGTATTTT.

The genes are TRBV20-1 and TRBJ2-2; tentative D call: TRBD1 (7 bases). Germline V CDR1 and CDR2: DFQATT, SNEGSKA (reference sequence). The CDR3 contains 17 residues. The V and J ends lost 6 bases and 4 bases respectively, with 24 bases between them. In DNA, the CDR3 is TGCAGTGCAGAGGGGGACAGCGGAGGGGTTAGCACCGGGGAGCTGTTTTTT. The encoded protein is CSAEGDSGGVSTGELFF.

There are many counts of this clonotype. The chain couples TRBV18 to TRBJ2-7; 8 bases align to TRBD1. The CDR3 covers 15 residues. V shed 4 bases and J 3 bases; nucleotides not matched to a gene: 8. CDR1 and CDR2 from the germline V gene are KGHSH and LQKENI. The CDR3, as DNA: TGTGCCAGCTCACTCACAGGGGGAGCTATCTACGAGCAGTACTTC. It is translated as CASSLTGGAIYEQYF. Filled out from reference TRBV18 and TRBJ2-7, the complete variable domain reads NAGVMQNPRHLVRRRGQEARLRCSPMKGHSHVYWYRQLPEEGLKFMVYLQKENIIDESGMPKERFSAEFPKEGPSILRIQQVVRGDSAAYFCASSLTGGAIYEQYFGPGTRLTVT.

There are many counts of this clonotype. The chain recombines TRBV11-2 with TRBJ2-1; D is possibly TRBD1 or TRBD2 (5 bases each). Germline V CDR1 and CDR2: SGHAT, FQNNGV. The CDR3 has 19 amino acids. The V and J ends lost 1 base and 2 bases respectively, with 21 bases between them. For the CDR3, the DNA is TGTGCCAGCAGCTTAGTGCAATCACCCGGGACGGGGCCCTACAATGAGCAGTTCTTC. Amino acid sequence: CASSLVQSPGTGPYNEQFF.

This clonotype was found many times. The gene calls are TRBV7-3 and TRBJ2-3; D is undetermined. Germline values: CDR1 SGHTA, CDR2 FQGTGA. Deletions cut 6 bases from V and 3 bases from J, with 10 bases between. CDR3 length equals 13 residues. The DNA of the CDR3 is TGTGCCAGCAGTTCCGGCGGTACAGATACGCAGTATTTT. This encodes CASSSGGTDTQYF. Full variable domain (missing parts from reference TRBV7-3 and TRBJ2-3): GAGVSQTPSNKVTEKGKYVELRCDPISGHTALYWYRQSLGQGPEFLIYFQGTGAADDSGLPNDRFFAVRPEGSVSTLKIQRTERGDSAVYLCASSSGGTDTQYFGPGTRLTVL.

This clonotype was picked up a small number of times. The chain is built from TRBV6-6 and TRBJ2-5; D remains unclear. V was cut by 4 bases and J by 4 bases, with 10 bases left in between. The CDR3 runs to 13 residues. CDR1 and CDR2 from the germline V gene are MNHNY and SVGAGI (reference sequence). In nucleotides, the CDR3 is TGTGCCAGCAGTTTCTCATTAGGAGAGACCCAGTACTTC. Protein sequence: CASSFSLGETQYF.

This clonotype was observed many times. V gene TRBV11-2 combines with J gene TRBJ2-5, with D hard to call. V was clipped by 3 bases and J by 1 base, with 0 bases between them. The CDR3 contains 11 residues. Per germline, CDR1 SGHAT and CDR2 FQNNGV. CDR3: CASSFQETQYF. CDR3 nucleotides: TGTGCCAGCAGCTTCCAAGAGACCCAGTACTTC.

Ten or more counts support this clonotype. V gene TRBV2 combines with J gene TRBJ2-5; D gene uncertain. Between the trimmed V and J ends, which lost 6 bases and 1 base, there was a span of 9 bases. This CDR3 region has 13 residues. Germline V gene lookup returns CDR1 SNHLY and CDR2 FYNNEI. For the CDR3, the DNA is TGTGCCAGCAGGAAGGGCAGCCAAGAGACCCAGTACTTC. Protein: CASRKGSQETQYF.

V and J are TRBV6-6 and TRBJ1-2, with TRBD1 matching 8 bases. Looked up from germline, CDR1 is MNHNY and CDR2 is SVGAGI (reference sequence). This CDR3 comprises 11 residues. V trimming: 6 bases; J trimming: 6 bases; junction bases outside the gene matches: 0. CDR3 nucleotides: TGTGCCAGCAGACAGGGGGATGGCTACACCTTC. This encodes CASRQGDGYTF.

The CDR3: CASSERDYEQYF. CDR3 DNA sequence: TGTGCCAGCAGTGAAAGAGACTACGAGCAGTACTTC. This chain links TRBV2 with TRBJ2-7, with no clear D. The CDR3 length is 12 residues. Trimming pared 2 bases from V and 3 bases from J, leaving 5 bases between. Per the germline V gene, CDR1 is SNHLY and CDR2 is FYNNEI.

This clonotype has only a few counts. This chain links TRBV27 with TRBJ2-3; no clear D. The CDR3 has 12 residues. V was cut by 4 bases and J by 3 bases, with 5 bases left in between. From germline, CDR1 is MNHEY and CDR2 SMNVEV (reference sequence). CDR3 nucleotides: TGTGCCAGCAGTTCCGGTACAGATACGCAGTATTTT. Its protein is CASSSGTDTQYF.

This clonotype occurred many times. The chain uses TRBV9 and TRBJ1-4; D remains unclear. Deletions cut 0 bases from V and 6 bases from J, with 12 bases between. Germline V CDR1 and CDR2: SGDLS, YYNGEE. The CDR3 is made up of 15 amino acids. The CDR3 bases are TGTGCCAGCAGCGTAGGGGCCACGAACGATGAAAAACTGTTTTTT. It yields the protein CASSVGATNDEKLFF.

The table lists this clonotype with many counts. The V gene is TRBV20-1, the J gene TRBJ2-5; 11 bases fit TRBD2. CDR1 is DFQATT, CDR2 SNEGSKA, per germline (reference sequence). The CDR3 length is 15 residues. J was trimmed by 1 base and V by 3 bases; bases with no gene match: 4. CDR3 region: CSASRLAGGQETQYF. DNA of the CDR3: TGCAGTGCTAGTCGGCTAGCGGGAGGCCAAGAGACCCAGTACTTC.

The chain employs TRBV28 and TRBJ1-1, with 8 bases matching TRBD1. The V gene's germline CDR1 is MDHEN and CDR2 SYDVKM. The V gene end was trimmed by 6 bases and the J gene end by 11 bases; junction bases not matched to a gene: 11. The CDR3 sequence is 13 residues long. CDR3 in amino acids: CASRQGGLDDAFF. The CDR3, as DNA: TGTGCCAGCAGACAGGGGGGTCTCGATGACGCTTTCTTT. The full variable domain, rest sourced from reference TRBV28 and TRBJ1-1, is DVKVTQSSRYLVKRTGEKVFLECVQDMDHENMFWYRQDPGLGLRLIYFSYDVKMKEKGDIPEGYSVSREKKERFSLILESASTNQTSMYLCASRQGGLDDAFFGQGTRLTVV.

There are a few counts of this clonotype. The chain recombines TRBV11-2 with TRBJ2-5, with D possibly TRBD1 on 5 matching bases. The CDR3 spans 14 residues. CDR1 is SGHAT and CDR2 is FQNNGV in the germline V gene. The germline V and J ends were trimmed by 5 bases and 4 bases, with 14 bases remaining between them. The CDR3: CASSPQDMSETQYF. In nucleotides, the CDR3 is TGTGCCAGCAGCCCACAGGACATGTCAGAGACCCAGTACTTC.

The gene calls are TRBV7-3 and TRBJ1-1, with 8 bases lining up with TRBD1. This CDR3 has 15 residues. Germline CDR1 is SGHTA and CDR2 is FQGTGA. V shed 1 base, J shed 1 base, and the junction held 2 bases outside the gene matches. The CDR3 coding sequence is TGTGCCAGCAGCTTAATGGGGACAGGGAACACTGAAGCTTTCTTT. Residues: CASSLMGTGNTEAFF.

In nucleotides, the CDR3 is TGTGCCAGCAGCTCGTCTCTGTGGGATTCACCCCTCCACTTT. Translation gives CASSSSLWDSPLHF. The chain carries TRBV7-6 and TRBJ1-6; no firm D call. Germline V gene lookup returns CDR1 SGHVS and CDR2 FNYEAQ. The V gene lost 4 bases and the J gene lost 8 bases, with 12 bases spanning the gap. This CDR3 region has 14 residues.

The chain combines TRBV7-3 with TRBJ2-1, with TRBD1 matching 7 bases. This CDR3 has 15 amino acids. Losses at the gene ends were 2 bases for V and 3 bases for J; bases not matched to a gene: 4. Germline values: CDR1 SGHTA, CDR2 FQGTGA. The CDR3 DNA follows: TGTGCCAGCAGCTTATCAGGGGGTAACTACAATGAGCAGTTCTTC. Its translation: CASSLSGGNYNEQFF.

This clonotype has at least ten counts. V gene TRBV7-2 combines with J gene TRBJ1-1; 7 positions agree with TRBD1. The CDR3 extends over 13 amino acids. V was clipped by 7 bases and J by 1 base; unmatched bases: 3. CDR1 is SGHTA, CDR2 FQGNSA, per germline. CDR3 region: CASTQGWNTEAFF. The CDR3 DNA is TGTGCCAGCACACAGGGGTGGAACACTGAAGCTTTCTTT.

The rearrangement joins TRBV29-1 to TRBJ2-1; D is perhaps TRBD1 or TRBD2 (6 bases each). The CDR3 is 12 amino acids. Trimming removed 5 bases from V and 8 bases from J, with 13 bases in between. Germline V CDR1 and CDR2: SQVTM, ANQGSEA. This CDR3 reads CSVSRDNYEQFF. The DNA of the CDR3 is TGCAGCGTTTCGCGGGACAACTATGAGCAGTTCTTC.

This clonotype was detected many times. CDR3 residues: CASSSGAHEQYF. DNA for the CDR3: TGTGCCAGCAGTTCCGGGGCCCACGAGCAGTACTTC. V is TRBV28 and J is TRBJ2-7; either TRBD1 or TRBD2 may supply D (5 bases each). CDR1 and CDR2 from the germline V gene are MDHEN and SYDVKM. The CDR3 consists of 12 residues. V was shortened by 4 bases and J by 5 bases, with 9 bases between the two germline ends.

This clonotype was found a few times. The J gene is TRBJ2-1, the V gene TRBV7-2; no clear D. CDR3 length: 14 amino acids. V lost 5 bases, J lost 6 bases, and 14 bases lay in between. CDR1 and CDR2 from the germline V gene are SGHTA and FQGNSA. DNA of the CDR3: TGTGCCAGCAGCCTAACTATCGGTAGCAATGAGCAGTTCTTC. Amino acids: CASSLTIGSNEQFF.

The CDR3 protein is CSVEMWGARETQYF. In DNA, the CDR3 is TGCAGCGTTGAAATGTGGGGGGCCAGGGAGACCCAGTACTTC. This chain uses TRBV29-1 with TRBJ2-5; either TRBD1 or TRBD2 may fit D (6 bases each). Trimming removed 2 bases at V and 5 bases at J, with 15 bases between. Germline CDR1 reads SQVTM; CDR2 reads ANQGSEA. The CDR3 length is 14 residues.

This clonotype was seen repeatedly, ten times or more. The chain couples TRBV12-3 or TRBV12-4 to TRBJ2-3; D gene ambiguous. The ends were cut back, 6 bases at V and 2 bases at J, with 9 bases in the middle. The CDR3 totals 13 residues. CDR3 coding DNA: TGTGCCAGCAGCCCATGGATCACAGATACGCAGTATTTT. Encoded protein: CASSPWITDTQYF.

This clonotype was seen at least ten times. The chain combines TRBV29-1 with TRBJ1-1, with unresolved D. The CDR3 covers 13 residues. The germline V and J ends were trimmed by 5 bases and 4 bases, with 14 bases remaining between them. The germline V gene has CDR1 SQVTM and CDR2 ANQGSEA. This CDR3 is CSVTTGRATEAFF. The CDR3 nucleotides are TGCAGCGTTACTACGGGGAGGGCCACTGAAGCTTTCTTT.

V gene TRBV5-4 combines with J gene TRBJ2-1; the match to TRBD2 covers 12 bases. The germline gives CDR1 SGHNT, CDR2 YYREEE (reference sequence). Trimming removed 1 base from V and 1 base from J; junction bases left unmatched: 6. The CDR3 extends over 18 amino acids. The CDR3 DNA reads as TGTGCCAGCAGCTTGACTAGCGGGAGGCTATCATCCTACAATGAGCAGTTCTTC. Its protein is CASSLTSGRLSSYNEQFF.

The J gene is TRBJ2-4, the V gene TRBV29-1, with D unresolved. CDR3 length equals 16 residues. Per germline, CDR1 SQVTM and CDR2 ANQGSEA. Trimming pared 4 bases from V and 1 base from J, leaving 17 bases between. The CDR3 DNA reads as TGCAGCGTTGTATCCCCCGGAGAGAGGGCCAAAAACATTCAGTACTTC. It yields the protein CSVVSPGERAKNIQYF. Using reference TRBV29-1 and TRBJ2-4 for the parts outside the CDR3, the full variable domain is SAVISQKPSRDICQRGTSLTIQCQVDSQVTMMFWYRQQPGQSLTLIATANQGSEATYESGFVIDKFPISRPNLTFSTLTVSNMSPEDSSIYLCSVVSPGERAKNIQYFGAGTRLSVL.